These 26 T cell receptor beta chains came from one sample sequenced in a study of identical twins. MiXCR was run by TCRdb on the 5' RACE reads, yielding one entry per CDR3 protein. The data hold 150,000 or so distinct CDR3 sequences, with under 4.5% observed a single time. The sample was memory T cells sorted from blood. The receptors derive from a man aged 18 to 35 in good health.

This clonotype was observed many times. The rearrangement links TRBV20-1 to TRBJ2-3; TRBD2 agrees at 9 bases. The CDR3 length is 18 residues. Germline values: CDR1 DFQATT, CDR2 SNEGSKA (reference sequence). Trimming took 5 bases from V and 0 from J; bases not matched to a gene: 15. CDR3 region: CSAVKWGLADISTDTQYF. Written as DNA, the CDR3 is TGCAGTGCTGTTAAATGGGGACTAGCAGATATTAGCACAGATACGCAGTATTTT.

This clonotype was picked up many times. This rearrangement joins TRBV30 to TRBJ2-1; TRBD2 matches at 7 bases. V trimming: 5 bases; J trimming: 5 bases; junction bases outside the gene matches: 6. Germline assignment: CDR1 GTSNPN and CDR2 SVGIG (reference sequence). CDR3 length equals 13 residues. The CDR3 spells CAWGLVSHNEQFF. CDR3 in DNA: TGTGCCTGGGGACTAGTTTCACACAATGAGCAGTTCTTC. The full variable domain, rest sourced from reference TRBV30 and TRBJ2-1, is SQTIHQWPATLVQPVGSPLSLECTVEGTSNPNLYWYRQAAGRGLQLLFYSVGIGQISSEVPQNLSASRPQDRQFILSSKKLLLSDSGFYLCAWGLVSHNEQFFGPGTRLTVL.

This clonotype has ten or more counts. The chain carries TRBV20-1 and TRBJ2-4; D uncertain. Trimming cost V 3 bases and J 0 bases, with 12 bases left between them. The CDR3 extends over 15 amino acids. The germline CDR1 and CDR2 sequences are DFQATT and SNEGSKA (reference sequence). The CDR3: CSASVDARAKNIQYF. DNA of the CDR3: TGCAGTGCTAGTGTCGACGCTCGAGCCAAAAACATTCAGTACTTC.

This clonotype was picked up many times. The CDR3 sequence: CASSARADNEQFF. CDR3 bases: TGTGCCAGCAGCGCCCGAGCCGACAATGAGCAGTTCTTC. This chain joins TRBV9 and TRBJ2-1; no clear D gene. Germline values: CDR1 SGDLS, CDR2 YYNGEE. This CDR3 spans 13 amino acids. The V gene lost 3 bases and the J gene lost 5 bases, with 9 bases spanning the gap.

This clonotype was detected only a few times. V gene TRBV27 combines with J gene TRBJ2-7; the match to TRBD2 covers 8 bases. The CDR3 runs 16 residues. V dropped 6 bases and J dropped 4; count of bases not matched to a gene: 14. Germline-derived CDR1 and CDR2 are MNHEY and SMNVEV (reference sequence). The CDR3 DNA is TGTGCCAGCAGCGATAACACGGGGGGGCTAGGGTACGAGCAGTACTTC. Encoded protein: CASSDNTGGLGYEQYF.

This clonotype was recorded many times. The rearrangement joins TRBV24-1 to TRBJ2-3; possibly TRBD2 for D (5 bases). From germline, CDR1 is KGHDR and CDR2 SFDVKD. The CDR3 totals 15 residues. V gave up 5 bases and J gave up 2 bases, with 13 bases separating them. The CDR3 spells CATSGGGGPTDTQYF. CDR3 nucleotides: TGTGCCACCAGTGGAGGCGGAGGACCCACAGATACGCAGTATTTT.

This clonotype came up many times. The CDR3 bases are TGTGCCAGCAGCTTGGCGTCCGGCAGCTCCTACGAGCAGTACTTC. Translation: CASSLASGSSYEQYF. The gene calls are TRBV5-6 and TRBJ2-7, with D uncertain. CDR3 length: 15 residues. V was shortened by 0 bases and J by 0 bases, with 10 bases between the two germline ends. Germline lookup yields CDR1 SGHDT and CDR2 YYEEEE.

This clonotype was seen ten or more times. The chain links TRBV5-1 to TRBJ2-3; D is uncertain. The CDR3 spans 12 residues. Germline V gives CDR1 SGHRS, CDR2 YFSETQ. V gave up 5 bases and J gave up 1 base, with 5 bases separating them. The CDR3 coding sequence is TGCGCCAGCAGGGCCGGCACAGATACGCAGTATTTT. It encodes CASRAGTDTQYF.

As for this clonotype: A much larger clonotype is one base distant, so this may be a read error. This chain connects TRBV10-3 to TRBJ1-4; D perhaps matches TRBD1 (5 bases). This CDR3 is built from 14 residues. Germline V gene lookup returns CDR1 ENHRY and CDR2 SYGVKD. The CDR3 reads CAISSGKTNEKLLF. For the CDR3, the DNA is TGTGCCATCAGTTCAGGGAAAACTAATGAAAAACTGCTTTTT.

This clonotype has at least ten counts. The V call is TRBV3-1, the J call TRBJ2-1; D possibly corresponds to TRBD2 (6 bases). The germline CDR1 and CDR2 sequences are LGHDT and YNNKEL (reference sequence). This CDR3 has 16 residues. V lost 3 bases, J lost 7 bases, and 19 bases lay in between. CDR3 in amino acids: CASSQLTSGLPNEQFF. DNA of the CDR3: TGTGCCAGCAGCCAGCTGACATCGGGACTCCCAAATGAGCAGTTCTTC.

V usage is TRBV30 and J usage is TRBJ2-2; D unclear. The CDR3 has 13 residues. Germline V gives CDR1 GTSNPN, CDR2 SVGIG (reference sequence). Trimming stripped 1 base from V and 7 bases from J, with 10 bases between. This chain's CDR3 is CAWSASQDGELFF. The CDR3 region has the DNA TGTGCCTGGAGTGCTTCCCAGGACGGGGAGCTGTTTTTT.

This clonotype was seen repeatedly, ten times or more. The chain recombines TRBV24-1 with TRBJ2-3; no clear D. The CDR3 consists of 12 residues. CDR1 is KGHDR and CDR2 is SFDVKD in the germline V gene. V was trimmed by 7 bases and J by 0 bases, leaving 4 bases between them. In nucleotides, the CDR3 is TGTGCCACCAGCGCTAGCACAGATACGCAGTATTTT. Its protein product is CATSASTDTQYF.

The sample holds many counts of this clonotype. J is TRBJ1-1 and V is TRBV7-9, with D maybe TRBD1 (5 bases). V lost 5 bases and J 1 base, leaving 8 bases between the germline ends. Germline assignment: CDR1 SEHNR and CDR2 FQNEAQ (reference sequence). The CDR3 contains 13 residues. The DNA of the CDR3 is TGTGCCAGCAGCGAGGGGCCGAACACTGAAGCTTTCTTT. Translating it yields CASSEGPNTEAFF. The variable domain in full, with the rest retrieved from reference TRBV7-9 and TRBJ1-1, is DTGVSQNPRHKITKRGQNVTFRCDPISEHNRLYWYRQTLGQGPEFLTYFQNEAQLEKSRLLSDRFSAERPKGSFSTLEIQRTEQGDSAMYLCASSEGPNTEAFFGQGTRLTVV.

The V gene is TRBV19, the J gene TRBJ2-3, with 7 bases matching TRBD1. The trim removed 4 bases at V and 3 bases at J, leaving 4 bases unmatched. There are 14 residues in the CDR3. Germline-derived CDR1 and CDR2 are LNHDA and SQIVND (reference sequence). The CDR3 DNA reads TGTGCCAGTAGTAAAGACAGGGTTACAGATACGCAGTATTTT. Its translation: CASSKDRVTDTQYF. Based on the CDR3 plus reference TRBV19 and TRBJ2-3, the full variable domain is DGGITQSPKYLFRKEGQNVTLSCEQNLNHDAMYWYRQDPGQGLRLIYYSQIVNDFQKGDIAEGYSVSREKKESFPLTVTSAQKNPTAFYLCASSKDRVTDTQYFGPGTRLTVL.

This clonotype was seen many times. The chain employs TRBV5-1 and TRBJ2-7, with TRBD2 matching over 8 bases. The CDR3 loop spans 16 amino acids. The V gene's germline CDR1 is SGHRS and CDR2 YFSETQ. V gave up 4 bases and J gave up 0 bases; unmatched junction bases: 9. CDR3 protein: CASSPGGTRSSYEQYV. The CDR3, as DNA: TGCGCCAGCAGCCCGGGGGGGACTCGGAGCTCCTACGAGCAGTACGTC.

This clonotype appeared many times. This chain links TRBV20-1 with TRBJ2-2; tentatively, D is TRBD2 (5 bases). V lost 3 bases and J 6 bases, leaving 17 bases between the germline ends. In germline, CDR1 is DFQATT, CDR2 SNEGSKA (reference sequence). This CDR3 region has 15 residues. This CDR3 reads CSARRVDPSPGELFF. CDR3 DNA: TGCAGTGCTAGGAGGGTGGACCCAAGCCCCGGGGAGCTGTTTTTT.

This clonotype was observed at least ten times. This rearrangement joins TRBV7-2 to TRBJ2-5, with TRBD2 as a possible D gene (5 bases). The CDR3 consists of 13 residues. Looked up from germline, CDR1 is SGHTA and CDR2 is FQGNSA. V lost 5 bases and J lost 7, with 14 bases in between. This chain's CDR3 is CASSPMVAGTQYF. CDR3 nucleotide sequence: TGTGCCAGCAGCCCGATGGTGGCGGGGACCCAGTACTTC.

This clonotype was recorded many times. The rearrangement uses TRBV10-3 and TRBJ2-7; D ambiguous. The V end lost 0 bases, the J end lost 3 bases, and 9 bases lay between the germline ends. CDR3 size: 14 residues. CDR1 and CDR2 from the germline V gene are ENHRY and SYGVKD. This chain's CDR3 is CAISESVTVYEQYV. The CDR3 DNA is TGTGCCATCAGTGAGTCGGTTACGGTCTACGAGCAGTACGTC.

The chain carries TRBV6-1 and TRBJ2-1; D unresolved. Trimming removed 4 bases at V and 4 bases at J, with 14 bases between. CDR3 length: 15 amino acids. Germline-derived CDR1 and CDR2 are MNHNS and SASEGT. DNA of the CDR3: TGTGCCAGCAGTGTCCAAAGAACTTCGTACAATGAGCAGTTCTTC. As protein: CASSVQRTSYNEQFF.

This clonotype occurred many times. The chain uses TRBV7-2 and TRBJ2-5, with TRBD2 identical over 9 bases. V was clipped by 5 bases and J by 1 base; unmatched bases: 8. This CDR3 has 16 amino acids. Germline-derived CDR1 and CDR2 are SGHTA and FQGNSA. In nucleotides, the CDR3 is TGTGCCAGCAGCCCAACCGGGCGGGAGGGCCAAGAGACCCAGTACTTC. Its translation: CASSPTGREGQETQYF.

This clonotype was picked up many times. The chain recombines TRBV5-1 with TRBJ2-5, with 7 bases fitting TRBD1. CDR3 length: 14 amino acids. Germline CDR1 SGHRS, CDR2 YFSETQ. With 6 bases clipped from V and 3 bases from J, the junction kept 8 bases outside the gene matches. CDR3 loop: CASTTGSTKETQYF. Written as DNA, the CDR3 is TGCGCCAGCACGACAGGGAGCACTAAAGAGACCCAGTACTTC.

With respect to this clonotype: A read error is possible here, since a much larger clone lies one base away. The chain carries TRBV7-9 and TRBJ2-1, with 8 bases matching TRBD1. Germline values: CDR1 SEHNR, CDR2 FQNEAQ (reference sequence). The length of the CDR3 is 15 residues. The DNA of the CDR3 is TGTGTCAGCAGTTACGTGGACAGGGTCTGGAATGAGCAGTTCTTC. Translation: CVSSYVDRVWNEQFF.

At least ten counts were recorded for this clonotype. This chain joins TRBV7-2 and TRBJ1-2, with D maybe TRBD1 (6 bases). Looked up from germline, CDR1 is SGHTA and CDR2 is FQGNSA. The ends were cut back, 5 bases at V and 4 bases at J, with 11 bases in the middle. The CDR3 is made up of 13 amino acids. CDR3 sequence reads: CASSRGLPYGYTF. The CDR3 DNA sequence: TGTGCCAGCAGCCGGGGGCTTCCCTATGGCTACACCTTC.

Many counts were recorded for this clonotype. V and J are TRBV5-1 and TRBJ2-2; no firm D call. The germline V and J ends were trimmed by 6 bases and 4 bases, with 10 bases remaining between them. Germline V gene data show CDR1 as SGHRS and CDR2 as YFSETQ. The CDR3 is 13 amino acids. The CDR3: CASMAGSTGELFF. CDR3 coding DNA: TGCGCCAGCATGGCAGGTAGCACCGGGGAGCTGTTTTTT.

V gene TRBV18 combines with J gene TRBJ2-5; 8 positions agree with TRBD1. The CDR3 is 14 residues long. Germline CDR1 reads KGHSH; CDR2 reads LQKENI. Losses at the gene ends were 6 bases for V and 1 base for J; bases not matched to a gene: 4. The CDR3 coding sequence is TGTGCCAGCTCTCCCGGACAGGGCCAAGAGACCCAGTACTTC. It encodes CASSPGQGQETQYF.

This clonotype was picked up many times. This rearrangement joins TRBV12-3 or TRBV12-4 to TRBJ1-5; D not certain. The V gene lost 6 bases and the J gene lost 2 bases, with 11 bases spanning the gap. The CDR3 consists of 14 residues. The CDR3: CASRGPMGNQPQHF. DNA of the CDR3: TGTGCCAGCAGAGGGCCCATGGGCAATCAGCCCCAGCATTTT.